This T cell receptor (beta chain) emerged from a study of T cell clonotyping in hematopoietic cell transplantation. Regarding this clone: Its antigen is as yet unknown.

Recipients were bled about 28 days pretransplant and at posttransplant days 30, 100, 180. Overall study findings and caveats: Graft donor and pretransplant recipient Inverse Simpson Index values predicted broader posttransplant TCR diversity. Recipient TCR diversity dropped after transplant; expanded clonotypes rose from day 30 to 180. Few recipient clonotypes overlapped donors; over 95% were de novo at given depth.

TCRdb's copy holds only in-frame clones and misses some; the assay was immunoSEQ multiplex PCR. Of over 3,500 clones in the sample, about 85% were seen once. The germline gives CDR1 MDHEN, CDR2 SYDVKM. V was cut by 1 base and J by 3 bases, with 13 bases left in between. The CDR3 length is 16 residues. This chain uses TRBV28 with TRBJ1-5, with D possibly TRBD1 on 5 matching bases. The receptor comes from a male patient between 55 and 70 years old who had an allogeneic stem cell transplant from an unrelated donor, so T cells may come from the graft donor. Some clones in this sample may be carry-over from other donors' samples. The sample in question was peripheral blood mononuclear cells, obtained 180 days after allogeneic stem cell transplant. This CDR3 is CASSLLWQGYNQPQHF. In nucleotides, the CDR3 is TGTGCCAGCAGTTTATTGTGGCAGGGCTACAATCAGCCCCAGCATTTT.